Sequencing of this TCR beta chain was carried out in a study of T cell responses to AZD1222 COVID-19 vaccine. TCRdb's copy holds only in-frame clones and misses some; the assay was immunoSEQ multiplex PCR. There are 180,000 or so clones in the sample; 85% to 90% occur only once, and under 2% lies in the top ten. The germline gives CDR1 LGHDT, CDR2 YNNKEL (reference sequence). V lost 3 bases, J lost 4 bases, and 9 bases lay in between. The CDR3 is made up of 13 amino acids. The source material was peripheral blood, sampled on day 0 of AZD1222 vaccination. The V and J genes are TRBV3-1 (or the pseudogene TRBV3-2) and TRBJ1-2; maybe TRBD1 (5 bases). This receptor was identified in an adult in good health. CDR3: CASSQGLFYGYTF. For the CDR3, the DNA is TGTGCCAGCAGCCAGGGACTGTTCTATGGCTACACCTTC.